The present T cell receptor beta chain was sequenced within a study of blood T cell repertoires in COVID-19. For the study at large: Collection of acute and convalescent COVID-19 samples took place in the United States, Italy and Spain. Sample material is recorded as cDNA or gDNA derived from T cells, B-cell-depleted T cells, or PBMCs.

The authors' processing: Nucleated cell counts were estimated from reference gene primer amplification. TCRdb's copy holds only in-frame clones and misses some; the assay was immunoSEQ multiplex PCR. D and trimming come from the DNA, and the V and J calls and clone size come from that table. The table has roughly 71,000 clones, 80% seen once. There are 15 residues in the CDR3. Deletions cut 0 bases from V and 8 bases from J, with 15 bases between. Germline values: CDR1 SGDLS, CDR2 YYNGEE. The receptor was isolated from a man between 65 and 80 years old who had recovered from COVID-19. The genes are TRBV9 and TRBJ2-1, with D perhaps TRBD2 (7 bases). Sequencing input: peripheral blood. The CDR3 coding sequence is TGTGCCAGCAGCGTAGAGGGCCAGGGGAGGGATGAGCAGTTCTTC. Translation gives CASSVEGQGRDEQFF. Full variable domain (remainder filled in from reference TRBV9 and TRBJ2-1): DSGVTQTPKHLITATGQRVTLRCSPRSGDLSVYWYQQSLDQGLQFLIQYYNGEERAKGNILERFSAQQFPDLHSELNLSSLELGDSALYFCASSVEGQGRDEQFFGPGTRLTVL.